This T cell receptor beta chain emerged from a study of shared clonotypes between healthy human individuals. Both subsets, CD45RA+ naive and CD45RA-negative memory, were split from the CD4+ cells. Clones were sequenced by immunoSEQ multiplex PCR, and TCRdb holds only the in-frame ones, with some missing. This sample carries 1.5 million to 1.9 million clones, 95% to 99% of them seen once, and the ten largest clones take about 0.45%. Trimming shortened V by 5 bases and J by 1 base, and 11 bases separated the two germline ends. The CDR3 sequence is 14 residues long. The V gene's germline CDR1 is MDHEN and CDR2 SYDVKM.

The receptor was isolated from a man aged 25-40 years in good health. Sequencing used naive CD4+ T cells sorted from blood. The subset is: CD45RA+ positively selected. The chain combines TRBV28 with TRBJ2-5; tentatively, D is TRBD2 (5 bases). Here the CDR3 DNA reads TGTGCCAGCAGTCCCCAGGACTTCCAAGAGACCCAGTACTTC. Translation: CASSPQDFQETQYF.